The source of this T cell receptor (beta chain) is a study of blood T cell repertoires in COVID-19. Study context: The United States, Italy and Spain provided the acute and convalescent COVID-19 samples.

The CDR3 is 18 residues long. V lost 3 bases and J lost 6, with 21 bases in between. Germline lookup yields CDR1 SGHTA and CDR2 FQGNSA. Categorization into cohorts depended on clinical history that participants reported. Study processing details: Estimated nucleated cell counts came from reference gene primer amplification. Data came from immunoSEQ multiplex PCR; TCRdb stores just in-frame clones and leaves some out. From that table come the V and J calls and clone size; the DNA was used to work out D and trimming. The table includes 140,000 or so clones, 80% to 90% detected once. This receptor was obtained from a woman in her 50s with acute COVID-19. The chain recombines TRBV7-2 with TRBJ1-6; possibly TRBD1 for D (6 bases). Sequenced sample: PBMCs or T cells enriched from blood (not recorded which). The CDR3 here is CASSFGPLQGNVNSPLHF. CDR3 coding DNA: TGTGCCAGCAGCTTCGGCCCCTTACAGGGAAACGTTAATTCACCCCTCCACTTT.